A single sample is the source of the 25 T cell receptor beta chains below, sequenced in a study of T cell responses to AZD1222 COVID-19 vaccine. Clones were sequenced by immunoSEQ multiplex PCR, and TCRdb holds only the in-frame ones, with some missing. Of 15,000 to 20,000 clones in the sample, roughly 91% are singletons; the top ten hold about 8.7%. The material was peripheral blood, obtained 28 days after the second AZD1222 dose. Receptors were obtained from an adult who received the AZD1222 COVID-19 vaccine.

J is TRBJ2-1 and V is TRBV7-8, with 8 bases lining up with TRBD2. The CDR3 length is 14 residues. V trimming: 0 bases; J trimming: 6 bases; junction bases outside the gene matches: 1. Germline V lookup: CDR1 SGHVS, CDR2 FQNEAQ. The chain's CDR3 is CASSLATSANEQFF. CDR3 coding DNA: TGTGCCAGCAGCTTAGCGACTAGCGCCAATGAGCAGTTCTTC. Looking up the rest from reference TRBV7-8 and TRBJ2-1 gives the full variable domain: GAGVSQSPRYKVAKRGQDVALRCDPISGHVSLFWYQQALGQGPEFLTYFQNEAQLDKSGLPSDRFFAERPEGSVSTLKIQRTQQEDSAVYLCASSLATSANEQFFGPGTRLTVL.

This clone was detected only once. The V call is TRBV19, the J call TRBJ1-2; D remains unclear. The length of the CDR3 is 12 residues. Germline CDR1 is LNHDA and CDR2 is SQIVND (reference sequence). Trimming took 2 bases from V and 4 from J, leaving 5 bases between them. The CDR3 bases are TGTGCCAGTAGTATATCCCGCTATGGCTACACCTTC. Translated, it gives CASSISRYGYTF.

This chain connects TRBV15 to TRBJ2-3, with D unresolved. The CDR3 consists of 15 residues. Between the trimmed V and J ends, which lost 3 bases and 0 bases, there was a span of 10 bases. The V gene's germline CDR1 is LNHNV and CDR2 YYDKDF (reference sequence). CDR3 nucleotides: TGTGCCACCAGCAGGAGGTCCGGAAGCACAGATACGCAGTATTTT. It specifies CATSRRSGSTDTQYF.

J is TRBJ2-3 and V is TRBV27, with D possibly matching TRBD2 (7 bases). Germline-derived CDR1 and CDR2 are MNHEY and SMNVEV (reference sequence). The CDR3 loop spans 11 amino acids. V gave up 8 bases and J gave up 12 bases, with 15 bases separating them. This CDR3 reads CASGWGGPQYF. The DNA for the CDR3 is TGTGCCAGCGGTTGGGGGGGGCCTCAGTATTTT.

The chain couples TRBV9 to TRBJ1-2; D is unclear. V lost 1 base and J lost 13, with 17 bases in between. CDR3 length equals 13 residues. Germline V gene sequence: CDR1 SGDLS, CDR2 YYNGEE. This chain's CDR3 is CASSVISGSHFTF. The DNA of the CDR3 is TGTGCCAGCAGCGTAATCTCAGGTTCACACTTCACCTTC.

This chain uses TRBV19 with TRBJ1-2; the match to TRBD1 covers 7 bases. J lost 7 bases, V lost 7 bases, and 6 bases had no gene match. The germline V gene has CDR1 LNHDA and CDR2 SQIVND (reference sequence). There are 12 residues in the CDR3. The CDR3 DNA sequence: TGTGCCAGTACTCAAACAGGGGTTGGCTACACCTTC. Translation: CASTQTGVGYTF.

The genes are TRBV2 and TRBJ1-3; D possibly corresponds to TRBD1 (6 bases). The V end lost 7 bases, the J end lost 2 bases, and 15 bases lay between the germline ends. CDR1 SNHLY and CDR2 FYNNEI come from the germline V gene. The CDR3 covers 15 residues. Here the CDR3 reads CASKRSGGTGNTIYF. The CDR3 bases are TGTGCCAGCAAGAGGTCGGGGGGCACTGGAAACACCATATATTTT.

V gene TRBV27 combines with J gene TRBJ2-7; TRBD1 matches 9 bases. V gave up 5 bases and J gave up 5 bases; unmatched junction bases: 7. Germline CDR1 is MNHEY and CDR2 is SMNVEV (reference sequence). The CDR3 totals 14 residues. This CDR3 is CASSTGTGFNEQYF. CDR3 nucleotide sequence: TGTGCCAGCAGTACCGGGACAGGGTTTAACGAGCAGTACTTC.

The chain links TRBV7-9 to TRBJ2-3; 14 bases align to TRBD2. The length of the CDR3 is 18 residues. Germline V gene lookup returns CDR1 SEHNR and CDR2 FQNEAQ (reference sequence). The V and J ends lost 5 bases and 2 bases, in that order; junction bases with no gene match: 9. CDR3: CASSRGLAGARNTDTQYF. The CDR3, as DNA: TGTGCCAGCAGCCGGGGACTAGCGGGGGCCCGAAACACAGATACGCAGTATTTT.

The chain couples TRBV6-2 or TRBV6-3 to TRBJ2-3; the D call may be TRBD1 or TRBD2 (5 bases each). This CDR3 contains 15 residues. Germline values: CDR1 MNHEY, CDR2 SVGEGT. Trimming left V 2 bases short and J 5 bases short, with 14 bases between. The CDR3 DNA sequence: TGTGCCAGCAGTTACCCCGGGGCAGCCAAAGATACGCAGTATTTT. It codes for CASSYPGAAKDTQYF.

The V call is TRBV6-1, the J call TRBJ2-7; possibly TRBD1 for D (6 bases). The CDR3 sequence is 15 residues long. Germline CDR1 reads MNHNS; CDR2 reads SASEGT. Trimming removed 2 bases from V and 4 bases from J, with 15 bases in between. The CDR3 spells CASSENDRLRYEQYV. The CDR3 DNA sequence: TGTGCCAGCAGTGAAAATGACAGGCTACGATACGAGCAGTACGTC.

The chain is built from TRBV7-6 and TRBJ1-5; possible D gene TRBD1, 5 bases. The germline V gene has CDR1 SGHVS and CDR2 FNYEAQ. The CDR3 spans 15 residues. Trimming took 1 base from V and 3 from J, leaving 10 bases between them. CDR3 nucleotides: TGTGCCAGCAGCTTAGGGGGGGAGGTCAATCAGCCCCAGCATTTT. Protein: CASSLGGEVNQPQHF. The full variable domain, in which reference TRBV7-6 and TRBJ1-5 provide the parts outside the CDR3, is GAGVSQSPRYKVTKRGQDVALRCDPISGHVSLYWYRQALGQGPEFLTYFNYEAQQDKSGLPNDRFSAERPEGSISTLTIQRTEQRDSAMYRCASSLGGEVNQPQHFGDGTRLSIL.

The chain employs TRBV24-1 and TRBJ2-1; D possibly corresponds to TRBD1 (5 bases). The CDR3 is 16 residues long. CDR1 is KGHDR, CDR2 SFDVKD, per germline. Trimming took off 8 bases at V and 9 bases at J, with 25 bases between the two ends. DNA for the CDR3: TGTGCCACCACCCAGTCAGGGCAGGGCGCGGTAAGTGAGCAGTTCTTC. Protein sequence: CATTQSGQGAVSEQFF.

This clone was recorded a few times. For the CDR3, the DNA is TGTGCCAGCAGCTCCAGTCGTTCGGGAAACACCATATATTTT. As protein: CASSSSRSGNTIYF. The chain employs TRBV11-2 and TRBJ1-3; D is unclear. The CDR3 has 14 residues. Germline V gives CDR1 SGHAT, CDR2 FQNNGV. The ends were cut back, 4 bases at V and 4 bases at J, with 11 bases in the middle. Together with reference TRBV11-2 and TRBJ1-3, the CDR3 gives the full variable domain: EAGVAQSPRYKIIEKRQSVAFWCNPISGHATLYWYQQILGQGPKLLIQFQNNGVVDDSQLPKDRFSAERLKGVDSTLKIQPAKLEDSAVYLCASSSSRSGNTIYFGEGSWLTVV.

The V and J genes are TRBV5-1 and TRBJ1-6; the D is unclear. Germline V gene sequence: CDR1 SGHRS, CDR2 YFSETQ. The V end was cut by 1 base, the J end by 7 bases, with 9 bases between. The CDR3 contains 14 residues. The CDR3 sequence is CASSLQQTNSPLHF. CDR3 nucleotide sequence: TGCGCCAGCAGCTTGCAACAGACGAATTCACCCCTCCACTTT. Looking up the rest from reference TRBV5-1 and TRBJ1-6 gives the full variable domain: KAGVTQTPRYLIKTRGQQVTLSCSPISGHRSVSWYQQTPGQGLQFLFEYFSETQRNKGNFPGRFSGRQFSNSRSEMNVSTLELGDSALYLCASSLQQTNSPLHFGNGTRLTVT.

The rearrangement uses TRBV7-3 and TRBJ2-5, with D possibly matching TRBD1 (6 bases). Trimming removed 5 bases at V and 5 bases at J, with 18 bases between. This CDR3 has 15 amino acids. CDR1 is SGHTA, CDR2 FQGTGA, per germline. The CDR3: CASSRSTGALETQYF. The CDR3 region has the DNA TGTGCCAGCAGCCGTTCGACAGGCGCCCTGGAGACCCAGTACTTC.

The rearrangement joins TRBV19 to TRBJ1-2; 12 bases fit TRBD1. There are 16 residues in the CDR3. V lost 7 bases to trimming and J lost 8 bases; unmatched junction nucleotides: 14. Germline assignment: CDR1 LNHDA and CDR2 SQIVND (reference sequence). The CDR3 nucleotides read TGTGCCAGTACCATCCTACCGGGACAGGGGGCGAAGGGCTACACCTTC. Amino acid sequence: CASTILPGQGAKGYTF.

In this sample, this clone turned up a few times. The V call is TRBV5-1, the J call TRBJ2-1; no firm D call. The germline V and J ends were trimmed by 0 bases and 0 bases, with 7 bases remaining between them. The CDR3 extends over 15 amino acids. Per germline, CDR1 SGHRS and CDR2 YFSETQ. The CDR3 sequence is CASSLESGSYNEQFF. In DNA form, the CDR3 reads TGCGCCAGCAGCTTGGAGTCTGGCTCCTACAATGAGCAGTTCTTC.

This sequence joins TRBV19 and TRBJ1-2, with D perhaps TRBD1 (6 bases). The CDR3 runs to 14 residues. V dropped 4 bases and J dropped 5 bases, with 14 bases sitting between them. The V gene's germline CDR1 is LNHDA and CDR2 SQIVND (reference sequence). The chain's CDR3 is CASSKGGSRYGYTF. CDR3 sequence (DNA): TGTGCCAGTAGTAAAGGGGGGAGCCGATATGGCTACACCTTC.

This clone was seen just once. This chain joins TRBV5-1 and TRBJ2-7; D remains ambiguous. V was clipped by 4 bases and J by 9 bases, with 17 bases between them. CDR1 is SGHRS, CDR2 YFSETQ, per germline. The CDR3 extends over 13 amino acids. This CDR3 reads CASSPPAPQSQYF. CDR3 bases: TGCGCCAGCAGCCCCCCGGCCCCTCAGTCGCAGTACTTC.

A single count supports this clone. The V call is TRBV30, the J call TRBJ2-2; D is undetermined. CDR1 and CDR2 from the germline V gene are GTSNPN and SVGIG (reference sequence). CDR3 length equals 14 residues. Trimming removed 0 bases from V and 1 base from J, with 6 bases in between. This chain's CDR3 is CAWSVSRNTGELFF. The CDR3 nucleotides are TGTGCCTGGAGTGTAAGCCGGAACACCGGGGAGCTGTTTTTT.

This clone was seen a single time. The chain carries TRBV28 and TRBJ1-6; D unresolved. Trimming shortened V by 6 bases and J by 7 bases, and 7 bases separated the two germline ends. CDR1 and CDR2 from the germline V gene are MDHEN and SYDVKM. The CDR3 has 12 residues. The CDR3 nucleotides are TGTGCCAGCAGACGACCAAATTCACCCCTCCACTTT. Translated: CASRRPNSPLHF.

The chain combines TRBV15 with TRBJ2-1; weak D call: TRBD2 (5 bases). V was cut by 5 bases and J by 6 bases, with 11 bases left in between. This CDR3 comprises 13 residues. Germline V gene lookup returns CDR1 LNHNV and CDR2 YYDKDF (reference sequence). The CDR3 here is CATSVASINEQFF. In DNA form, the CDR3 reads TGTGCCACCAGCGTAGCGTCTATCAATGAGCAGTTCTTC.

The chain is built from TRBV7-2 and TRBJ2-7; 13 nucleotides align to TRBD2. V was clipped by 3 bases and J by 3 bases; unmatched bases: 11. The CDR3 is 18 amino acids. Germline CDR1 reads SGHTA; CDR2 reads FQGNSA. CDR3 sequence reads: CASSFSGTSGDPNYEQYF. DNA for the CDR3: TGTGCCAGCAGCTTCTCCGGGACTAGCGGGGACCCAAACTACGAGCAGTACTTC. The whole variable domain, remainder taken from reference TRBV7-2 and TRBJ2-7, is GAGVSQSPSNKVTEKGKDVELRCDPISGHTALYWYRQSLGQGLEFLIYFQGNSAPDKSGLPSDRFSAERTGGSVSTLTIQRTQQEDSAVYLCASSFSGTSGDPNYEQYFGPGTRLTVT.

This clone occurred once. The gene calls are TRBV9 and TRBJ2-4, with a weak D call TRBD2 (6 bases). Germline V gene lookup returns CDR1 SGDLS and CDR2 YYNGEE. V lost 0 bases and J lost 5, with 12 bases in between. The CDR3 is made up of 15 amino acids. The CDR3 is CASSVGPGVENIQYF. The CDR3 bases are TGTGCCAGCAGCGTAGGTCCGGGAGTGGAAAACATTCAGTACTTC. The entire variable domain, with the rest obtained from reference TRBV9 and TRBJ2-4, is as follows: DSGVTQTPKHLITATGQRVTLRCSPRSGDLSVYWYQQSLDQGLQFLIQYYNGEERAKGNILERFSAQQFPDLHSELNLSSLELGDSALYFCASSVGPGVENIQYFGAGTRLSVL.